The 13 T cell receptor beta chains reported below all come from one sample, sequenced in a study of vaccination and CD4 T cells after COVID-19. Treatment given: approximately 9-day PBMC culture with coronavirus spike peptide pools or control peptides (ViraFEST assay). The Oncomine TCR Beta short-read assay was what sequenced the DNA obtained from cultured CD4+ T cells. TCRdb analysed the PCR reads with MiXCR anew, one entry per CDR3 protein. The table includes roughly 17,000 distinct CDR3 sequences, approximately 55% detected once. Their antigens are not known. The sequenced material came from CD4+ T cells from blood, cultured in vitro. Receptor source: a human donor who had recovered from COVID-19.

The rearrangement uses TRBV7-9 and TRBJ2-7, with 8 nucleotides matching TRBD1. Unmatched junction bases numbered 3, after V lost 4 bases and J lost 1 base. Germline V gene data show CDR1 as SEHNR and CDR2 as FQNEAQ (reference sequence). This CDR3 contains 14 residues. The CDR3, as DNA: TGTGCCAGCAGCTCCCGGACAGGGTCCTACGAGCAGTACTTC. Its translation is CASSSRTGSYEQYF.

The V and J genes are TRBV7-2 and TRBJ1-3; the D gene is possibly TRBD1 (5 bases). The length of the CDR3 is 16 residues. V dropped 3 bases and J dropped 0 bases, with 12 bases sitting between them. Per the germline V gene, CDR1 is SGHTA and CDR2 is FQGNSA. The DNA of the CDR3 is TGTGCCAGCAGCTTTTGGGACGGGAGCTCTGGAAACACCATATATTTT. Amino acids: CASSFWDGSSGNTIYF.

The CDR3 nucleotides read TGTGCCAGCAGCCCAGGGACTAGCGGGAGAGGGACCCAGTACTTC. It translates to CASSPGTSGRGTQYF. The gene calls are TRBV7-9 and TRBJ2-5, with 14 positions matching TRBD2. The junction had 6 bases not matched to a gene; V was cut back by 5 bases and J by 7 bases. The CDR3 has 15 amino acids. CDR1 SEHNR and CDR2 FQNEAQ come from the germline V gene (reference sequence).

This clonotype was seen more than once but under ten times. The chain has TRBV7-2 and TRBJ1-5; no reliable D call. The germline gives CDR1 SGHTA, CDR2 FQGNSA. The CDR3 covers 13 residues. V lost 4 bases to trimming and J lost 5 bases, with 9 bases between them. CDR3 nucleotide sequence: TGTGCCAGCAGCTCCGTAACGGATCAGCCCCAGCATTTT. This codes for CASSSVTDQPQHF.

The rearrangement uses TRBV11-2 and TRBJ1-4, with D unresolved. Trimming left V 3 bases short and J 8 bases short, with 7 bases between. Per the germline V gene, CDR1 is SGHAT and CDR2 is FQNNGV. The CDR3 is 12 amino acids. The DNA for the CDR3 is TGTGCCAGCAGCTTCAGTATGGAAAAACTGTTTTTT. Protein sequence: CASSFSMEKLFF.

The rearrangement uses TRBV10-3 and TRBJ1-2; TRBD1 might be the D (5 bases). Germline lookup yields CDR1 ENHRY and CDR2 SYGVKD. V lost 7 bases and J 6 bases, leaving 18 bases between the germline ends. This CDR3 comprises 14 residues. In DNA, the CDR3 is TGTGCCATCAACACCCGGGACTCGGAAAATGGCTACACCTTC. Its translation is CAINTRDSENGYTF.

The count of this clonotype is one. The chain uses TRBV7-2 and TRBJ2-1, with 8 bases fitting TRBD2. The germline CDR1 and CDR2 sequences are SGHTA and FQGNSA. The CDR3 contains 14 residues. The trim removed 3 bases at V and 6 bases at J, leaving 4 bases unmatched. DNA of the CDR3: TGTGCCAGCAGCTTCAGCGGGAGTGTCAATGAGCAGTTCTTC. It translates to CASSFSGSVNEQFF.

V usage is TRBV4-2 and J usage is TRBJ2-7; D gene unclear. Trimming left V 0 bases short and J 1 base short, with 7 bases between. The CDR3 is made up of 14 amino acids. Germline V gene data show CDR1 as LGHNA and CDR2 as YNFKEQ. In DNA form, the CDR3 reads TGTGCCAGCAGCCAAGATTTGCCTTCCTACGAGCAGTACTTC. This translates into CASSQDLPSYEQYF.

V and J are TRBV10-3 and TRBJ1-6; D is ambiguous. The CDR3 totals 13 residues. V gave up 4 bases and J gave up 7 bases, with 8 bases separating them. The germline gives CDR1 ENHRY, CDR2 SYGVKD. The CDR3 sequence is CAISVRENSPLHF. The CDR3 DNA sequence: TGTGCCATCAGTGTTCGGGAGAATTCACCCCTCCACTTT.

V is TRBV14 and J is TRBJ2-1; TRBD2 matches 7 bases. Germline CDR1 and CDR2: SGHDN and FVKESK. The junction had 9 bases not matched to a gene; V was cut back by 4 bases and J by 6 bases. The CDR3 spans 15 residues. Here the CDR3 reads CASSPPGLFINEQFF. The CDR3 nucleotides read TGTGCCAGCAGCCCACCGGGACTATTTATCAATGAGCAGTTCTTC.

This rearrangement joins TRBV6-1 to TRBJ1-2, with 9 bases matching TRBD1. V lost 6 bases to trimming and J lost 5 bases; unmatched junction nucleotides: 7. The CDR3 sequence is 14 residues long. CDR1 MNHNS and CDR2 SASEGT come from the germline V gene. CDR3 DNA sequence: TGTGCCAGCAGAACCGGGACAGGGTTATATGGCTACACCTTC. The encoded protein is CASRTGTGLYGYTF.

This chain connects TRBV20-1 to TRBJ1-3, with TRBD1 matching 9 bases. Per germline, CDR1 DFQATT and CDR2 SNEGSKA (reference sequence). Trimming took 0 bases from V and 0 from J; bases not matched to a gene: 9. The CDR3 runs to 18 residues. The CDR3 DNA is TGCAGTGCTAGAGATGGGGGGCGACAGGGGGGCTCTGGAAACACCATATATTTT. Protein sequence: CSARDGGRQGGSGNTIYF.

The chain joins TRBV6-1 to TRBJ2-7; possible D gene TRBD2, 6 bases. The germline V gene encodes CDR1 MNHNS and CDR2 SASEGT. CDR3 length: 13 amino acids. The germline V and J ends were trimmed by 9 bases and 4 bases, with 16 bases remaining between them. The CDR3 spells CASALALLYEQYF. The DNA for the CDR3 is TGTGCCAGTGCACTAGCCTTGCTTTACGAGCAGTACTTC.